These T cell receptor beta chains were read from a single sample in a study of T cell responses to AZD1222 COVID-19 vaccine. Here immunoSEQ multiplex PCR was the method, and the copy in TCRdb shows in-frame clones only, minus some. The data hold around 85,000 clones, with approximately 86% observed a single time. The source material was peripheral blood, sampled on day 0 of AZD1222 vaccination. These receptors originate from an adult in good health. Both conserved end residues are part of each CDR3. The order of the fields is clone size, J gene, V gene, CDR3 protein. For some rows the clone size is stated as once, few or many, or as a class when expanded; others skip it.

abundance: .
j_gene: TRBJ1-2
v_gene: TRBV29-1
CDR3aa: CSVAGEWGSYGYTF

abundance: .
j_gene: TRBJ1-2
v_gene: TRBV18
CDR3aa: CASSLIQGFSYGYTF

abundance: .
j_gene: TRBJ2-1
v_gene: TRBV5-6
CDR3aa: CASSSGTGGLFF

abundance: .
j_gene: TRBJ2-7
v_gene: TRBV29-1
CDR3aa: CSVVEGSYEQYF

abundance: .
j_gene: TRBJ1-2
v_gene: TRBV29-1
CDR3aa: CSVEDIRKPYGYTF

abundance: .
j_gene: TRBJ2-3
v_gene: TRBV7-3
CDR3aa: CASSPLAGVGADTQYF

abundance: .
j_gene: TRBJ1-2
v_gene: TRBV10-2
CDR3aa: CASNPGQGANYGYTF

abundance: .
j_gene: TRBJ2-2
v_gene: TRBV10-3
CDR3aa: CAINPGQGAGGELFF

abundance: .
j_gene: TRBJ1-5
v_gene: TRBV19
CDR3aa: CASSIGRGPNSNQPQHF

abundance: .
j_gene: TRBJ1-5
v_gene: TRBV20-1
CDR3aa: CSASETGRGNQPQHF

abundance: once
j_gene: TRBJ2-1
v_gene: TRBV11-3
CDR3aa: CASSLYDLSGSDNEQFF

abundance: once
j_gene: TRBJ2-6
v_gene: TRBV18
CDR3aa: CASSPGANVLTF

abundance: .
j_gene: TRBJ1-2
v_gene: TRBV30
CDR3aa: CAWKTGSTVGYTF

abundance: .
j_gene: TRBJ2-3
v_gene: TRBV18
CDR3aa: CASSLGQDTQYF

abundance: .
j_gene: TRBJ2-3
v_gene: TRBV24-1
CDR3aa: CATETGTGPTDTQYF

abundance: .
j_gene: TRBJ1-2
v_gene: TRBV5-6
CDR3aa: CASSLDRRENYGYTF

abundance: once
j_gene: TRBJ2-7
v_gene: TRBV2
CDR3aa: CASSEWGSYEQYF

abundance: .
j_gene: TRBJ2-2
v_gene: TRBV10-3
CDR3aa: CAIAGTEYTGELFF

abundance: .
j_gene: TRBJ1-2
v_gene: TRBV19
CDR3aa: CASTGTGRSNYGYTF

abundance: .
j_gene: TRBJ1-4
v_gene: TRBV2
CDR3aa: CASSPNRVPNEKLFF

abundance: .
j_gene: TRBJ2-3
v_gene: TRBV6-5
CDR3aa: CASRADLRTDTQYF

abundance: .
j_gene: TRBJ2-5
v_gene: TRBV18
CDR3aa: CASSLRGETQYF

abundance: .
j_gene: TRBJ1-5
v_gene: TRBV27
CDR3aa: CASSLVPGPNQPQHF

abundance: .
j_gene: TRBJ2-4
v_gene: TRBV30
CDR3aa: CAWEEMGTSLTKNIQYF

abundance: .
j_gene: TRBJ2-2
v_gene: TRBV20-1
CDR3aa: CSASLGGGTGELFF

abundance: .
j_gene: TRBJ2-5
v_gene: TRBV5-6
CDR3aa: CASSSRDSGLQETQYF

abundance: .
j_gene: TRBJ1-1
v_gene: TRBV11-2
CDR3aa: CASSFGENTEAFF

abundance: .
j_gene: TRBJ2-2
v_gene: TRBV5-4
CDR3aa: CASSLIRSGVPGELFF

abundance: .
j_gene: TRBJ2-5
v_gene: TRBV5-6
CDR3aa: CASTPSGQETQYF

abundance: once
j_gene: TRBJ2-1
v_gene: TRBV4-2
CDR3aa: CASSQALAGGWDEQFF

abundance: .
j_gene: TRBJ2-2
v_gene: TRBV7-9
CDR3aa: CASSSLGGGTGELFF

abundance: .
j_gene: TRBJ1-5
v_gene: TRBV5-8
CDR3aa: CASSFDQRNQPQHF